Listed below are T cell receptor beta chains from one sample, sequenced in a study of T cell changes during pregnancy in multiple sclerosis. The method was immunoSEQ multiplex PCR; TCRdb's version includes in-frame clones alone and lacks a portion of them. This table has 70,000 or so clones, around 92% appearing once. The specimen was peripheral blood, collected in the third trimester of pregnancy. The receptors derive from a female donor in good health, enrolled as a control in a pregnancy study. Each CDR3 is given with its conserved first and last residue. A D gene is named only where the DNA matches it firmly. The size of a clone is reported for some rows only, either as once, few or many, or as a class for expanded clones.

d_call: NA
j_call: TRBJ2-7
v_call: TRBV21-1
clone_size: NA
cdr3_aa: CASSKPDPTSGSDGQYF
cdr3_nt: TGTGCCAGCAGCAAACCCGACCCGACTAGCGGGAGTGACGGGCAGTACTTC

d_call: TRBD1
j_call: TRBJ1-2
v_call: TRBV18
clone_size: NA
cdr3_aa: CASSPLTGEHFGYTF
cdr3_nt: TGTGCCAGCTCACCTCTCACAGGGGAACACTTTGGCTACACCTTC

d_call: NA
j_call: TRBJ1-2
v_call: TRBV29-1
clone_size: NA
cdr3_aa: CSVALSGANYGYTF
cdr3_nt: TGCAGCGTTGCTCTCTCAGGGGCGAACTATGGCTACACCTTC

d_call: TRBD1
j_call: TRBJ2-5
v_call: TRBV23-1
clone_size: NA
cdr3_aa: CASSQCYRGETQYF
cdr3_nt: TGCGCCAGCAGTCAATGCTACAGGGGAGAGACCCAGTACTTC

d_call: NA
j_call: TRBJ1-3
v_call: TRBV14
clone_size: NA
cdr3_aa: CASSLGRRNTIYF
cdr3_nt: TGTGCCAGCAGCCTAGGGAGACGAAACACCATATATTTT

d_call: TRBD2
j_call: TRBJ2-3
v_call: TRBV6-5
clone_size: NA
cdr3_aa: CASSYVRRGGTDTQYF
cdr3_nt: TGTGCCAGCAGTTACGTCCGGCGGGGGGGGACAGATACGCAGTATTTT

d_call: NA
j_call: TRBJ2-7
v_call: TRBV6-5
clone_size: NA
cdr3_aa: CASSYAARGLTYEQYF
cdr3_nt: TGTGCCAGCAGTTACGCTGCGAGGGGACTCACCTACGAGCAGTACTTC

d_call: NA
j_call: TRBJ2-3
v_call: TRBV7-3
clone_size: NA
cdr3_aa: CASSFTGGTDTQYF
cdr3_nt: TGTGCCAGCAGCTTCACGGGAGGCACAGATACGCAGTATTTT

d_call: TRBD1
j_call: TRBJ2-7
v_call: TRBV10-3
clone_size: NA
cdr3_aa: CAISEKGGSYEQYF
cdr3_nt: TGTGCCATCAGTGAAAAAGGGGGCAGTTACGAGCAGTACTTC

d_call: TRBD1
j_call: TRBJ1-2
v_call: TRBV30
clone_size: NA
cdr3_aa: CAWSKQGEAYTF
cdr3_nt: TGTGCCTGGAGTAAGCAGGGGGAGGCCTACACCTTC

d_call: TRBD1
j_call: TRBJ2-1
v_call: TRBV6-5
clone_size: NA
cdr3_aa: CASSYSPGQSTNEQFF
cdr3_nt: TGTGCCAGCAGTTACTCGCCGGGACAGTCGACGAATGAGCAGTTCTTC

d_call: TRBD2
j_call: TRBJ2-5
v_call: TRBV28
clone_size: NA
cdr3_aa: CASSLNREGQETQYF
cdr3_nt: TGTGCCAGCAGTTTAAACCGGGAGGGCCAAGAGACCCAGTACTTC

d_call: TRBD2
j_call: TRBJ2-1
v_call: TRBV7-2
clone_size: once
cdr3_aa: CASRLPTRAGGHPYNEQFF
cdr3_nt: TGTGCCAGCAGACTCCCGACTCGAGCGGGAGGACACCCCTACAATGAGCAGTTCTTC

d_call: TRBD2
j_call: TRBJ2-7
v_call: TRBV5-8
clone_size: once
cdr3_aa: CASSVGGATYEQYF
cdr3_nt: TGTGCCAGCAGCGTCGGGGGGGCGACCTACGAGCAGTACTTC

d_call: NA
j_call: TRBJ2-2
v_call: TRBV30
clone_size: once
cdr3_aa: CAWTDTGELFF
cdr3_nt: TGTGCCTGGACCGACACCGGGGAGCTGTTTTTT

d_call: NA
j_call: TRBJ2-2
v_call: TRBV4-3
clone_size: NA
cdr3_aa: CASSPRTHTGELFF
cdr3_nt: TGCGCCAGCAGTCCCCGGACACACACCGGGGAGCTGTTTTTT

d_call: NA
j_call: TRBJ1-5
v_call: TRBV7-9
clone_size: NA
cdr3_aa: CASSRGTGSNQPQHF
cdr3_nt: TGTGCCAGCAGCCGGGGGACGGGAAGCAATCAGCCCCAGCATTTT

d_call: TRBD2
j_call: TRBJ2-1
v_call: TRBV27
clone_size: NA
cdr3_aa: CASSPGLAGKREQFF
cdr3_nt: TGTGCCAGCAGTCCGGGACTAGCGGGTAAGCGTGAGCAGTTCTTC

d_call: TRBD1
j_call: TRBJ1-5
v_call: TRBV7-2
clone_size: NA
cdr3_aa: CASSLGGGGQPQHF
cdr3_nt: TGTGCCAGCAGCTTAGGAGGGGGCGGTCAGCCCCAGCATTTT

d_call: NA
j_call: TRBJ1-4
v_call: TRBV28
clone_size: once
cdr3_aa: CASSLRGGRDEKLFF
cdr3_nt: TGTGCCAGCAGTTTACGGGGGGGCCGAGATGAAAAACTGTTTTTT

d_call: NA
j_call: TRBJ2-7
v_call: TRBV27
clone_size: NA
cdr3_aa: CASSSSRMVNEQYF
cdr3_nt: TGTGCCAGCAGTTCGAGCCGTATGGTCAACGAGCAGTACTTC

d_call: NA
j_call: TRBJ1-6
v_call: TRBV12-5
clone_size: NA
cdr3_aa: CASGFGQTNSPLHF
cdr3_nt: TGTGCTAGTGGTTTTGGGCAAACTAATTCACCCCTCCACTTT

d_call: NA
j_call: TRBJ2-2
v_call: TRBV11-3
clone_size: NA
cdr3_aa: CASSLEVSGELFF
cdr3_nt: TGTGCCAGCAGCTTAGAGGTCAGCGGGGAGCTGTTTTTT

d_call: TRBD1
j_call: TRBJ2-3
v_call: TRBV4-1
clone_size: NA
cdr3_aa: CASSLQGVGLTDTQYF
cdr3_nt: TGCGCCAGCAGCCTACAGGGGGTTGGTCTTACAGATACGCAGTATTTT

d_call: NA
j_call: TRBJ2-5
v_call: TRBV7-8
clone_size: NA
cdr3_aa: CASSTRAAVRGTQYF
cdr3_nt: TGTGCCAGCAGTACTAGGGCAGCCGTACGCGGGACCCAGTACTTC

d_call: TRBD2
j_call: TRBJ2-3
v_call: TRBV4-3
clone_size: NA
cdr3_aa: CASSQTSGRGSDTQYF
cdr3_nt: TGCGCCAGCAGCCAAACTAGCGGCCGCGGGTCAGATACGCAGTATTTT

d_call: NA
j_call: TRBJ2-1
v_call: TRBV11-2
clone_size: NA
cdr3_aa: CASSLDMRQGGFNYNEQFF
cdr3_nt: TGTGCCAGCAGCTTAGATATGAGGCAGGGGGGATTTAACTACAATGAGCAGTTCTTC

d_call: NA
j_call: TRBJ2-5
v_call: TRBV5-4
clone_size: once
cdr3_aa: CASSFHRVRETQYF
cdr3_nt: TGTGCCAGCAGCTTCCACAGGGTTAGAGAGACCCAGTACTTC

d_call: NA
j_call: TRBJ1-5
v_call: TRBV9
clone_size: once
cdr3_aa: CASSVAGNSNQPQHF
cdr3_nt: TGTGCCAGCAGCGTGGCCGGGAATAGCAATCAGCCCCAGCATTTT

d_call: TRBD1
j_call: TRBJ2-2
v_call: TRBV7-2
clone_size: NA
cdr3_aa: CASSLVSQGAGELFF
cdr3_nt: TGTGCCAGCAGCTTAGTCTCACAGGGGGCCGGGGAGCTGTTTTTT

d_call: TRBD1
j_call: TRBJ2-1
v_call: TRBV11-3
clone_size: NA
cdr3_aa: CASSLLSGTATDNEQFF
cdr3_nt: TGTGCCAGCAGCTTGCTCTCCGGGACAGCCACGGACAATGAGCAGTTCTTC

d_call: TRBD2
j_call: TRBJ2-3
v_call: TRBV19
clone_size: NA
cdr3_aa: CASRLAQEDTQYF
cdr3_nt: TGTGCCAGCCGACTAGCCCAAGAAGATACGCAGTATTTT

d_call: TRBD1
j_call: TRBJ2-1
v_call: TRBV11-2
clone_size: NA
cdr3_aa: CASSLGGMGTGAYNEQFF
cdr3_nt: TGTGCCAGCAGCTTAGGGGGGATGGGGACAGGAGCCTACAATGAGCAGTTCTTC

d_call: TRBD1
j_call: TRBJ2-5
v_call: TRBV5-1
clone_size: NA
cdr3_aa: CASSLGGTGGGETQYF
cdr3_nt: TGCGCCAGCAGCTTGGGTGGGACAGGGGGCGGAGAGACCCAGTACTTC

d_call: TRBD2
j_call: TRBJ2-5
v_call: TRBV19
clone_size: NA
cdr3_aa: CASSITSGSTETQYF
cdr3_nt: TGTGCCAGTAGTATAACTAGCGGGAGTACAGAGACCCAGTACTTC

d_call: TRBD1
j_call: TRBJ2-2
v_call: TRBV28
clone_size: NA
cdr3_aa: CASRPPPPGQTAGELFF
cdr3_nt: TGTGCCAGCAGGCCCCCGCCCCCGGGACAGACGGCCGGGGAGCTGTTTTTT

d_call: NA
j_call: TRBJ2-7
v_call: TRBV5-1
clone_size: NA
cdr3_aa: CASSNPQSSYEQYF
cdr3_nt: TGCGCCAGCAGCAACCCACAGTCTTCCTACGAGCAGTACTTC

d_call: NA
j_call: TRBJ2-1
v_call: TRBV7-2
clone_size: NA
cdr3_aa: CASSLPGSDYNEQFF
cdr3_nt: TGTGCCAGCAGCTTACCGGGATCCGACTACAATGAGCAGTTCTTC

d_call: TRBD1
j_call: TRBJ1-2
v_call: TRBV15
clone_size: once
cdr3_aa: CATSRVFGQARANYGYTF
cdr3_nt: TGTGCCACCAGCAGAGTTTTCGGACAGGCCCGAGCTAACTATGGCTACACCTTC

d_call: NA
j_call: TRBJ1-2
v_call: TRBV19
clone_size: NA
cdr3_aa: CASSIITDYGYTF
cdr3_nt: TGTGCCAGTAGTATTATAACGGACTATGGCTACACCTTC

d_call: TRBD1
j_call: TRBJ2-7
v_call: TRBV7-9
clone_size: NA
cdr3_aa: CASSTAAGTGAYEQYF
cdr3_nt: TGTGCCAGCAGCACCGCGGCCGGGACAGGGGCCTACGAGCAGTACTTC

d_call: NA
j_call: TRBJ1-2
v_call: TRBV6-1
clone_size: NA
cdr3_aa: CATRPRDGYTF
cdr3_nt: TGTGCCACGCGACCTCGGGATGGCTACACCTTC

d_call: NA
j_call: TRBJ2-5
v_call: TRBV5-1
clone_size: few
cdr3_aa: CASSFTGQETQYF
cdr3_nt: TGCGCCAGCAGCTTCACGGGTCAAGAGACCCAGTACTTC

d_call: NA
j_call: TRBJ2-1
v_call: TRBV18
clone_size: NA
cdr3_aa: CASSLTGFLYNEQFF
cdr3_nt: TGTGCCAGCTCACTAACAGGGTTCTTGTACAATGAGCAGTTCTTC

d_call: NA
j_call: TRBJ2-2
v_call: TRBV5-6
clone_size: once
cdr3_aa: CASSFERTNTGELFF
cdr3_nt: TGTGCCAGCAGCTTCGAGAGAACTAACACCGGGGAGCTGTTTTTT

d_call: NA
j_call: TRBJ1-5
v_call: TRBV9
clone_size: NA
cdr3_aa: CASSVGTDIRQPQHF
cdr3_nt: TGTGCCAGCAGCGTAGGGACAGATATTCGGCAGCCCCAGCATTTT

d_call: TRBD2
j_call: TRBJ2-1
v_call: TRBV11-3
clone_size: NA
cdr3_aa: CASSAGGSYNEQFF
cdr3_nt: TGTGCCAGCAGCGCGGGGGGGTCATACAATGAGCAGTTCTTC

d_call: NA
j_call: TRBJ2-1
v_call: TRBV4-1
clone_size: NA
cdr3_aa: CASSQRGVGGRWNEQFF
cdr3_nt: TGCGCCAGCAGCCAACGCGGGGTAGGGGGCCGGTGGAATGAGCAGTTCTTC

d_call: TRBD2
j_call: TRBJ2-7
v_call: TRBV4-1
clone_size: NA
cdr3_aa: CASSQDGADGGGSSYEQYF
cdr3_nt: TGCGCCAGCAGCCAAGATGGGGCGGATGGCGGGGGATCCTCCTACGAGCAGTACTTC

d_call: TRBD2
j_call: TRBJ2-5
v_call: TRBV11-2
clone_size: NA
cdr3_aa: CASSRKTSGGQETQYF
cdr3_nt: TGTGCCAGCAGCCGAAAGACTAGCGGGGGCCAAGAGACCCAGTACTTC